This TCR beta chain came from a study of beta chain features in type 1 diabetes. About the study: When patients were set against healthy donors, age, gender and cell yields were similar.

A few counts support this clone. Its matching antigen is unknown. CDR3 length equals 17 residues. V gave up 0 bases and J gave up 3 bases; unmatched junction bases: 7. Germline CDR1 reads MNHNS; CDR2 reads SASEGT. Regarding the study as a whole: Individuals with type 1 diabetes displayed fewer insertions and more deletions at VDJ junctions. Patients' naive, central memory and regulatory TCRB repertoires appeared more alike than those of healthy donors.

Investigators reverse transcribed all isolated RNA, so they sequenced expressed TCRB transcripts. Sequencing was performed with immunoSEQ multiplex PCR; in TCRdb, only in-frame clones are kept and a portion is missing. This table has 430,000 or so clones, over 10% appearing once. V and J are TRBV6-1 and TRBJ2-2, with 7 positions matching TRBD2. This receptor was obtained from a woman younger than 30 in good health. Sequenced material: naive CD4+ T cells from blood. The CDR3 spells CASSEALRRGYTGELFF. CDR3 DNA: TGTGCCAGCAGTGAAGCGCTTCGGCGGGGGTACACCGGGGAGCTGTTTTTT.